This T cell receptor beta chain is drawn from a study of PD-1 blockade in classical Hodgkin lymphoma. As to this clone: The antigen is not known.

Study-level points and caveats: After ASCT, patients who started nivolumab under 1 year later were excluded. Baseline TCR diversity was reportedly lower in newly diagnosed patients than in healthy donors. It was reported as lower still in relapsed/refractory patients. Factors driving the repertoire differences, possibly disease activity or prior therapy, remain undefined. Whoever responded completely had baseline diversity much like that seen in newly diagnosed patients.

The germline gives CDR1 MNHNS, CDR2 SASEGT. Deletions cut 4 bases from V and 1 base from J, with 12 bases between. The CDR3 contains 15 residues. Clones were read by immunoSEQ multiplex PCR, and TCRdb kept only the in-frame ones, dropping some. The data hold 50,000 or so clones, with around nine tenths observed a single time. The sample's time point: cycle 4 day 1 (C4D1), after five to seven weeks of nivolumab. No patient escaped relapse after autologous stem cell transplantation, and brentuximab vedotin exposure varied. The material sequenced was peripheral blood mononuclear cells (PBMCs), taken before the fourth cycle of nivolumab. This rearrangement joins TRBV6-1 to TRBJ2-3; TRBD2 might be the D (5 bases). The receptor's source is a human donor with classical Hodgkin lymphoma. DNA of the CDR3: TGTGCCAGCAGTGTTTTGGACGGGGGCACAGATACGCAGTATTTT. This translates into CASSVLDGGTDTQYF.